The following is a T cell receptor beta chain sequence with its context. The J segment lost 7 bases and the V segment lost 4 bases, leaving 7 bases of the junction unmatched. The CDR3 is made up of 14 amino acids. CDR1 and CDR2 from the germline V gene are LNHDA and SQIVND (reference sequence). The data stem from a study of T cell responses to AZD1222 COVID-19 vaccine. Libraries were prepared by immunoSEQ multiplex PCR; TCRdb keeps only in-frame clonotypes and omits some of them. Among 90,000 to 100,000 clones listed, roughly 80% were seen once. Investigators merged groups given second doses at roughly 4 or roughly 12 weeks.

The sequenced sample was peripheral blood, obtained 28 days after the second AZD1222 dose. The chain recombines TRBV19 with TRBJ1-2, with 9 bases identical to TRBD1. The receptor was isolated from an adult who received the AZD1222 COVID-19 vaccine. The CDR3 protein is CASSSEQGASGYTF. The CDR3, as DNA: TGTGCCAGTAGTAGCGAACAGGGGGCCTCTGGCTACACCTTC.